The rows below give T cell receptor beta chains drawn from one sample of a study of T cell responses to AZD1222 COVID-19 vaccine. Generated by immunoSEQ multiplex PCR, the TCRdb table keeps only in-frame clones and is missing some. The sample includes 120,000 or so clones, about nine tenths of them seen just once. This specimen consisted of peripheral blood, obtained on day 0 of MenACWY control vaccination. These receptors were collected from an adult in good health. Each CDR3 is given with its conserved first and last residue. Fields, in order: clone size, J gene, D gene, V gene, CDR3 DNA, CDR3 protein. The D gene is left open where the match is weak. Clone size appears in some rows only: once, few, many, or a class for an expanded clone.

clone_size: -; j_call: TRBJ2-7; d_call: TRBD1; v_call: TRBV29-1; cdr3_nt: TGCAGCGGAGGGACAGCGGCCAACGAGCAGTACTTC; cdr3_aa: CSGGTAANEQYF
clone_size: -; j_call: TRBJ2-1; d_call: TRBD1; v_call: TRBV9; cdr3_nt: TGTGCCAGCAGCGTAGAGGGGACAGGGGGCGATGAGCAGTTCTTC; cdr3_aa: CASSVEGTGGDEQFF
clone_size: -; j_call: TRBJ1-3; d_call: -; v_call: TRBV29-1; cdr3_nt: TGCAGCGCCGGAGGAAACACCATATATTTT; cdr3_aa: CSAGGNTIYF
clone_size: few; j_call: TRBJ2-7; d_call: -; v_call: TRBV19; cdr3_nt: TGTGCCAGTAGTATTCTCTACCAGGGGAGGGTAGAGCAGTACTTC; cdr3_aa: CASSILYQGRVEQYF
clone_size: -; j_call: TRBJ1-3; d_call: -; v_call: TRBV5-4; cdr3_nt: TGTGCCAGCAGCCAGGGCCCGGGGGCGTCTGGAAACACCATATATTTT; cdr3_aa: CASSQGPGASGNTIYF
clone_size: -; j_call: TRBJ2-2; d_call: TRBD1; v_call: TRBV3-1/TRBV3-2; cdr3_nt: TGTGCCAGCAGCCAGGGGACAGGGGGCCCCGGGGAGCTGTTTTTT; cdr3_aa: CASSQGTGGPGELFF
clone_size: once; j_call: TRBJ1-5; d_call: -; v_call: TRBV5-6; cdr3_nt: TGTGCCAGCAGCTTGAGAAGGGGCGAAACCCATAGCAATCAGCCCCAGCATTTT; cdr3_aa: CASSLRRGETHSNQPQHF
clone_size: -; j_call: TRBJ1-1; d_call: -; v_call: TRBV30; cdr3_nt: TGTGCCTGGAGGTGGGGGGCGACCACTGAAGCTTTCTTT; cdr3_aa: CAWRWGATTEAFF
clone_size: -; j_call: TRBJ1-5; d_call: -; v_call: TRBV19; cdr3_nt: TGTGCCAGTAGTAGGGGAAATCAGCCCCAGCATTTT; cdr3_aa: CASSRGNQPQHF
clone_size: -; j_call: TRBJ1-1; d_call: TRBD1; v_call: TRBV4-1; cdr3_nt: TGCGCCAGCAGTCCCGGGACAGGGCCAAACACTGAAGCTTTCTTT; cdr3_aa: CASSPGTGPNTEAFF
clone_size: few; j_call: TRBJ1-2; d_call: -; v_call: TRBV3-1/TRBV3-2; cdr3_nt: TGTGCCAGCAGCCAATCTCTCGGGTGGGGCCTCAATGGCCACACCTTC; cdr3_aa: CASSQSLGWGLNGHTF
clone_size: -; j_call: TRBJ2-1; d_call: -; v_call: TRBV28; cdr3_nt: TGTGCCACTCTAAACAGGGGGGGTTACAATGAGCAGTTCTTC; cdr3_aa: CATLNRGGYNEQFF
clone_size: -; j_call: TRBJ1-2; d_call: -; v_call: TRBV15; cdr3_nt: TGTGCCACCAGCACAGACAGGTTCTATGGCTACACCTTC; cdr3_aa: CATSTDRFYGYTF
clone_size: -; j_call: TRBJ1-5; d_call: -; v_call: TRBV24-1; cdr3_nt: TGTGCCACCAGTGATTTGTCAGGGTTCAATCAGCCCCAGCATTTT; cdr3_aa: CATSDLSGFNQPQHF
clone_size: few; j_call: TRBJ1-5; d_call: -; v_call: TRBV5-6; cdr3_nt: TGTGCCAGCAGCGCGGGGGGGCCCCAGCATTTT; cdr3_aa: CASSAGGPQHF
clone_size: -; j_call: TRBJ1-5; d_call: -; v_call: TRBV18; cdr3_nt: TGTGCCAGCTCACCCAGGGGCTATAGCAATCAGCCCCAGCATTTT; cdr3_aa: CASSPRGYSNQPQHF
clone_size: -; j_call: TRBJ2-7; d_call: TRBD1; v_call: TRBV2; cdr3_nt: TGTGCCAGTTGGGACAGGGAGGGCGAGCAGTACTTC; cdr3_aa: CASWDREGEQYF
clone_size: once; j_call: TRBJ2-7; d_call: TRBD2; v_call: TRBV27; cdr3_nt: TGTGCCAGCAGTGCCCGGGGGGGCAGGGACGAGCAGTACTTC; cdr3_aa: CASSARGGRDEQYF
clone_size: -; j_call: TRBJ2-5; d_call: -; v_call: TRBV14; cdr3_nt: TGTGCCAGCAGCCTCGTTGGGCAGGGAGAGACCCAGTACTTC; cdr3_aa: CASSLVGQGETQYF
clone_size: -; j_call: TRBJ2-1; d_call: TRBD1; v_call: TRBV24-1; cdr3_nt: TGTGCCACCAGTGACCCGCGCCGGGACAGAGGATACAATGAGCAGTTCTTC; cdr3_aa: CATSDPRRDRGYNEQFF
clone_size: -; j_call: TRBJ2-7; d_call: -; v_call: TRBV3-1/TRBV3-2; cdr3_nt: TGTGCCAGCAGCCGATGGACCTCGAGCGAGCAGTACTTC; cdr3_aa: CASSRWTSSEQYF
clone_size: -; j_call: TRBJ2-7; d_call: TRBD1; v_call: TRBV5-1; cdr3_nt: TGCGCCAGCAGCTTCTCCGGGACAGGGGGCGTCGGGCAGTACTTC; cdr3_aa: CASSFSGTGGVGQYF
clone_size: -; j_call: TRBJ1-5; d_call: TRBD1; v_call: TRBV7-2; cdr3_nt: TGTGCCAGCAGCCCGAACCGGGACAGAAATCAGCCCCAGCATTTT; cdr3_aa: CASSPNRDRNQPQHF
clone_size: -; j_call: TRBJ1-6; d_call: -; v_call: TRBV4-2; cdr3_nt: TGTGCCAGCAGCCAAGATGGGGGGCGGAATTCACCCCTCCACTTT; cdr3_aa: CASSQDGGRNSPLHF
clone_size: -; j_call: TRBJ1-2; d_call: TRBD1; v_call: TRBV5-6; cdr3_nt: TGTGCCAGCAGCTTTTGGGACAGGGGAGACTATGGCTACACCTTC; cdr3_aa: CASSFWDRGDYGYTF
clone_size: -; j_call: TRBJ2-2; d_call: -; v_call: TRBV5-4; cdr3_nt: TGTGCCAGCAGCTTTCGACAGTGGGGTTACACCGGGGAGCTGTTTTTT; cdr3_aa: CASSFRQWGYTGELFF
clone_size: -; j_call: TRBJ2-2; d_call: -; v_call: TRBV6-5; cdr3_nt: TGTGCCAGCAGGTTCGGGACAATGACCGGGGAGCTGTTTTTT; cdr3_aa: CASRFGTMTGELFF
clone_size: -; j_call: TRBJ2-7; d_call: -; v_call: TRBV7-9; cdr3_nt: TGTGCCAGCAGCCGGGACGGACCCTCCTACGAGCAGTACTTC; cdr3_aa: CASSRDGPSYEQYF
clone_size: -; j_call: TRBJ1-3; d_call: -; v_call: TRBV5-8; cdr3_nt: TGTGCCAGCAGCTTGGGTCGGGGCCCGAGCTCTGGAAACACCATATATTTT; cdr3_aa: CASSLGRGPSSGNTIYF
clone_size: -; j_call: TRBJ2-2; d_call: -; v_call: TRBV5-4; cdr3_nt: TGTGCCAGCAGCTTCCCTATAGCCGCCGGGGAGCTGTTTTTT; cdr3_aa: CASSFPIAAGELFF
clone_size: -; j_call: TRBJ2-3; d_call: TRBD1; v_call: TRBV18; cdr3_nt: TGTGCCAGCTCAGCCCTACAGGGGCGGTATACAGATACGCAGTATTTT; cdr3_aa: CASSALQGRYTDTQYF
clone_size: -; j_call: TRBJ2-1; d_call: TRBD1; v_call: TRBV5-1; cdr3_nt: TGCGCCAGCAGCTTGATAGGGGGCGCCGGGAATGAGCAGTTCTTC; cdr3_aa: CASSLIGGAGNEQFF
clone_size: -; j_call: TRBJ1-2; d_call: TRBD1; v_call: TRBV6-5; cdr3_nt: TGTGCCAGCAGTCCCCGGGCAGGGGGAGGCTACACCTTC; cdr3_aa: CASSPRAGGGYTF
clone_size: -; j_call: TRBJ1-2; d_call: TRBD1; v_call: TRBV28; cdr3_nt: TGTGCCAGCAGTCAGGACAGGAGCGGTTATGGCTACACCTTC; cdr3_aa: CASSQDRSGYGYTF
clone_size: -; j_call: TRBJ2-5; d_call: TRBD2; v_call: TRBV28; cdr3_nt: TGTGCCAGCAGTACCCGACTAGCGGGAGGGCCTTACCAAGAGACCCAGTACTTC; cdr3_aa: CASSTRLAGGPYQETQYF
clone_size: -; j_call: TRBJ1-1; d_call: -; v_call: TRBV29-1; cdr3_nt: TGCAGCGTTGATTCTTCAGACGACACTGAAGCTTTCTTT; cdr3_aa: CSVDSSDDTEAFF
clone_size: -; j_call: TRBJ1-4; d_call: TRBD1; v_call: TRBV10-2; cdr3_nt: TGCGCCAGCAGTGAGCCTAGACAGGGGGCGGCTGAAAAACTGTTTTTT; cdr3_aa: CASSEPRQGAAEKLFF
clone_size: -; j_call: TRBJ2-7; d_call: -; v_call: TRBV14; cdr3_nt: TGTGCCAGCAGCCAGGGGAGGACGCTCGAGCAGTACTTC; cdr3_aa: CASSQGRTLEQYF
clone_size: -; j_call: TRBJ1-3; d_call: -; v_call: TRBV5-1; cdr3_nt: TGCGCCAGCAGCTTGGATTTCAGGAACACCATATATTTT; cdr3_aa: CASSLDFRNTIYF
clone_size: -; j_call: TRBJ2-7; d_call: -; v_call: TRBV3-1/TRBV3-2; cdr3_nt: TGTGCCAGCAGCACCAGTAACGGCGAGCAGTACTTC; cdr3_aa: CASSTSNGEQYF
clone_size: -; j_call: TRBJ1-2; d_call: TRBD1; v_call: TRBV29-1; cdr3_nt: TGCAGCGCGGTAGGGGGCTCTAACTATGGCTACACCTTC; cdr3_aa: CSAVGGSNYGYTF
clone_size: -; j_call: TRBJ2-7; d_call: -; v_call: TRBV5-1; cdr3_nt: TGCGCCAGCAGCTTGGTAAGTAGCGGAGTCTACGAGCAGTACTTC; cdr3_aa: CASSLVSSGVYEQYF
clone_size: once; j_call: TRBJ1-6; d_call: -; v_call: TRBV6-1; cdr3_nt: TGTGCCAGCAGTGAAAGCCGAGGAGGGTCACCCCTCCACTTT; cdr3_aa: CASSESRGGSPLHF
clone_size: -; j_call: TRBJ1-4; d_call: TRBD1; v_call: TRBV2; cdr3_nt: TGTGCCAGCGCCCTTAACGGGGACAGAAATGAAAAACTGTTTTTT; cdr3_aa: CASALNGDRNEKLFF
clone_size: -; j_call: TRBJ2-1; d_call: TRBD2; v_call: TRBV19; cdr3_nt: TGTGCCAGTAGTATATTTCTAGCGGGAGGGCGATCCTACAATGAGCAGTTCTTC; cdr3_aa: CASSIFLAGGRSYNEQFF